This T cell receptor beta chain was recovered during a study of T cell responses to AZD1222 COVID-19 vaccine. Study-level results: The span of vaccine-associated CD4 TCRs extended across spike, with dominance at 160-218 and 743-854.

As regards this clone: Its antigen is undetermined.

Libraries were prepared by immunoSEQ multiplex PCR; TCRdb keeps only in-frame clonotypes and omits some of them. The sample carries roughly 80,000 clones, 90% recorded once. With 4 bases clipped from V and 4 bases from J, the junction kept 6 bases outside the gene matches. The CDR3 consists of 16 residues. CDR1 SGHAT and CDR2 FQDESV come from the germline V gene (reference sequence). The clonotype was recovered from an adult who received the AZD1222 COVID-19 vaccine. The specimen was peripheral blood, collected 28 days after the second AZD1222 dose. The chain combines TRBV11-1 with TRBJ2-2, with TRBD1 matching over 10 bases. CDR3 nucleotides: TGTGCCAGCAGCTCTAGACAGGGGGCGGTCACCGGGGAGCTGTTTTTT. Translated, it gives CASSSRQGAVTGELFF. Drawing the rest from reference TRBV11-1 and TRBJ2-2, the complete variable domain is EAEVAQSPRYKITEKSQAVAFWCDPISGHATLYWYRQILGQGPELLVQFQDESVVDDSQLPKDRFSAERLKGVDSTLKIQPAELGDSAMYLCASSSRQGAVTGELFFGEGSRLTVL.